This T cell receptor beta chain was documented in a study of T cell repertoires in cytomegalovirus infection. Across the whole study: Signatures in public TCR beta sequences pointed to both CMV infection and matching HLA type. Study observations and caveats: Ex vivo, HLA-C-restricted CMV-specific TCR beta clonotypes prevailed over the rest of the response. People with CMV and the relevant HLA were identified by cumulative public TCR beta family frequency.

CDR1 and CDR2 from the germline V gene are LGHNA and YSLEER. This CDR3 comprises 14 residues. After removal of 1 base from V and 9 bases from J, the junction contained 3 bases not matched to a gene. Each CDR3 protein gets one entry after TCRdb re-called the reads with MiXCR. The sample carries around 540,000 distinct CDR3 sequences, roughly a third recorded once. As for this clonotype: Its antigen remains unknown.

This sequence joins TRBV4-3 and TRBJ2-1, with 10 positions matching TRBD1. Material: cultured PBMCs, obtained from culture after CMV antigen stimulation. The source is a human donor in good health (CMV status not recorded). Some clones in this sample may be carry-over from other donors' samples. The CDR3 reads CASSQGQGAREQFF. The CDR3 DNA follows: TGCGCCAGCAGCCAAGGACAGGGGGCACGTGAGCAGTTCTTC.